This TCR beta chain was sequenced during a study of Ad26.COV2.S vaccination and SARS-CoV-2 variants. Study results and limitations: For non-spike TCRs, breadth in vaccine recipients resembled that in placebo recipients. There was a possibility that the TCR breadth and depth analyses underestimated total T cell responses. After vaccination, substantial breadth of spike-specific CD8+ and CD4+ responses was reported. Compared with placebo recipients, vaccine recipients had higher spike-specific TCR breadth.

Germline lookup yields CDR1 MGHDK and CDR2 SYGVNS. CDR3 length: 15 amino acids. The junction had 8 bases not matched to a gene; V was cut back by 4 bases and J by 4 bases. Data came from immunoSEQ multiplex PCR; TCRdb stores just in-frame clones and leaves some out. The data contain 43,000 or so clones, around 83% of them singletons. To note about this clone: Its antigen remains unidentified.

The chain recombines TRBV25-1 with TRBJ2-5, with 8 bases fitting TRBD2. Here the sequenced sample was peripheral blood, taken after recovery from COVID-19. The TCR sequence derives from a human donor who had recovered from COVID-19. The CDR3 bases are TGTGCCAGCAGTGCGCTCCGGGGGGGAGGAGAGACCCAGTACTTC. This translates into CASSALRGGGETQYF.